A selection of T cell receptor beta chains follows, all from one sample in a study of human T cells and chemical hapten exposure. Each CDR3 protein is one row after TCRdb ran MiXCR on the RACE reads. This sample has around 100,000 distinct CDR3 sequences; 9.5% to 11% occur once, and the top ten carry under 4.5%. The sequencing here drew on whole blood, taken in connection with sensitization to the hapten diphenylcyclopropenone (DPC). Receptor source: a woman aged 40 to 50 with alopecia areata. Some clones in this sample may be carry-over from other donors' samples. The CDR3 runs from the conserved cysteine through the conserved F or W. D genes are given only for firm matches.

v_call: TRBV11-2
d_call: .
cdr3_aa: CASSWEGNTPQHF

v_call: TRBV7-9
d_call: .
cdr3_aa: CASSKYQGMNTEAFF

v_call: TRBV19
d_call: .
cdr3_aa: CASTLPGVDIQYF

v_call: TRBV7-2
d_call: .
cdr3_aa: CASSLPGTLGSQYF

v_call: TRBV24-1
d_call: .
cdr3_aa: CATRPTTINQPQHF

v_call: TRBV11-3
d_call: .
cdr3_aa: CASSRANGETQYF

v_call: TRBV29-1
d_call: .
cdr3_aa: CSVDKGNTEAFF

v_call: TRBV9
d_call: .
cdr3_aa: CASSPGDITDTQYF

v_call: TRBV4-3
d_call: .
cdr3_aa: CASSPRLGDSSGANVLTF

v_call: TRBV12-3/TRBV12-4
d_call: TRBD2
cdr3_aa: CASSLADSYNEQFF

v_call: TRBV11-2
d_call: .
cdr3_aa: CASSSTGLPTDTQYF

v_call: TRBV19
d_call: TRBD1
cdr3_aa: CASNTGGVNQPQHF

v_call: TRBV4-1
d_call: .
cdr3_aa: CASSQGLNTLNTEAFF

v_call: TRBV29-1
d_call: TRBD2
cdr3_aa: CVAGTSGSYEQYF

v_call: TRBV2
d_call: .
cdr3_aa: CASSDWTYNEQFF

v_call: TRBV12-3/TRBV12-4
d_call: TRBD1
cdr3_aa: CASSFPPRGTGNQETQYF

v_call: TRBV7-9
d_call: .
cdr3_aa: CASSWTMAKNIQYF

v_call: TRBV7-3
d_call: .
cdr3_aa: CASSLTGLTEAFF

v_call: TRBV6-5
d_call: TRBD1
cdr3_aa: CASRKQGARADTQYF

v_call: TRBV30
d_call: .
cdr3_aa: CAWSARYGYTF

v_call: TRBV6-2/TRBV6-3
d_call: TRBD1
cdr3_aa: CASSPGGYSNQPQHF

v_call: TRBV18
d_call: TRBD2
cdr3_aa: CASTPGLAGAVTDTQYF

v_call: TRBV9
d_call: TRBD2
cdr3_aa: CASSPPGTRINPAYTGELFF

v_call: TRBV24-1
d_call: .
cdr3_aa: CATSDLDPSQTQYF